The 12 T cell receptor beta chains in this list originate from one sample, sequenced in a study of blood T cell repertoires in COVID-19. This table comes from immunoSEQ multiplex PCR, and its TCRdb copy is limited to in-frame clones, with some not included. Found here are about 400,000 clones, 87% of them singletons; the top ten hold 10%. Material: PBMCs or T cells enriched from blood (not recorded which). The source is a woman aged 50 to 60 who had recovered from COVID-19.

The chain combines TRBV28 with TRBJ2-6; D unresolved. The V gene's germline CDR1 is MDHEN and CDR2 SYDVKM. The V end was cut by 4 bases, the J end by 0 bases, with 7 bases between. This CDR3 is built from 15 residues. CDR3 sequence: CASSSPHSGANVLTF. For the CDR3, the DNA is TGTGCCAGCAGTTCCCCCCACTCTGGGGCCAACGTCCTGACTTTC.

This rearrangement joins TRBV20-1 to TRBJ2-1, with 8 bases identical to TRBD2. Trimming took 3 bases from V and 16 from J; bases not matched to a gene: 11. CDR3 length equals 12 residues. CDR1 DFQATT and CDR2 SNEGSKA come from the germline V gene (reference sequence). CDR3 in DNA: TGCAGTGCTAGTAATAGCGGGACGATGACATTCTTC. It yields the protein CSASNSGTMTFF.

The rearrangement links TRBV10-3 to TRBJ2-3; 13 bases line up with TRBD2. Germline assignment: CDR1 ENHRY and CDR2 SYGVKD. CDR3 length: 17 residues. V trimming: 11 bases; J trimming: 0 bases; junction bases outside the gene matches: 11. The CDR3 protein is CASTTSGGASSTDTQYF. The CDR3 bases are TGTGCCTCCACTACTAGCGGGGGGGCCTCTAGCACAGATACGCAGTATTTT.

The chain employs TRBV6-5 and TRBJ2-7, with 8 bases aligning to TRBD2. The CDR3 is made up of 15 amino acids. V lost 7 bases and J lost 0; bases outside the gene matches: 8. The germline V gene has CDR1 MNHEY and CDR2 SVGAGI. The CDR3 DNA reads as TGTGCCAGCATTAGCGGGGTGGGAAGCTCCTACGAGCAGTACTTC. It yields the protein CASISGVGSSYEQYF.

V and J are TRBV5-5 and TRBJ1-1; D is possibly TRBD1 (5 bases). The CDR3 is made up of 15 amino acids. The V and J ends lost 4 bases and 2 bases respectively, with 15 bases between them. The germline CDR1 and CDR2 sequences are SGHKS and YYEKEE (reference sequence). CDR3 protein: CASSPRGVANTEAFF. CDR3 nucleotide sequence: TGTGCCAGCAGCCCCCGGGGGGTAGCCAACACTGAAGCTTTCTTT.

The gene calls are TRBV19 and TRBJ2-7; the D gene is possibly TRBD1 (6 bases). Germline V gene data show CDR1 as LNHDA and CDR2 as SQIVND (reference sequence). Trimming left V 3 bases short and J 4 bases short, with 16 bases between. The CDR3 contains 15 residues. The CDR3 DNA is TGTGCCAGTAGTATCACAGGGTTTTCGCAGTACGAGCAGTACTTC. Translation: CASSITGFSQYEQYF.

V gene TRBV2 combines with J gene TRBJ1-6, with D unclear. The germline CDR1 and CDR2 sequences are SNHLY and FYNNEI. The CDR3 is 13 amino acids. V shed 8 bases and J shed 7 bases, with 12 bases lying between them. This CDR3 reads CASLAWENSPLHF. For the CDR3, the DNA is TGTGCCAGCCTAGCGTGGGAAAATTCACCCCTCCACTTT.

Here the CDR3 DNA reads TGTGCCAGCAGCGATGAGTGGGGCAGCCAAGCTTTCTTT. The encoded protein is CASSDEWGSQAFF. The rearrangement joins TRBV27 to TRBJ1-1, with D possibly TRBD1 on 5 matching bases. Germline V gives CDR1 MNHEY, CDR2 SMNVEV (reference sequence). Trimming took 6 bases from V and 9 from J, leaving 17 bases between them. The CDR3 is 13 residues long.

The chain is built from TRBV4-3 and TRBJ1-3; D remains unclear. This CDR3 region has 15 residues. Germline V gives CDR1 LGHNA, CDR2 YSLEER. Trimming removed 0 bases at V and 1 base at J, with 7 bases between. The CDR3 nucleotides read TGCGCCAGCAGCCAAGATAACTTTTCTGGAAACACCATATATTTT. Translation gives CASSQDNFSGNTIYF.

The sample holds one count of this clone. The genes are TRBV7-9 and TRBJ1-2; tentatively, D is TRBD1 (6 bases). The germline V gene has CDR1 SEHNR and CDR2 FQNEAQ (reference sequence). The CDR3 totals 14 residues. V lost 5 bases to trimming and J lost 4 bases, with 14 bases between them. CDR3 coding DNA: TGTGCCAGCAGCGTAACGACAGGTCTCTATGGCTACACCTTC. It encodes CASSVTTGLYGYTF.

The V and J genes are TRBV6-5 and TRBJ1-2; possibly TRBD1 for D (6 bases). This CDR3 is built from 15 residues. CDR1 is MNHEY, CDR2 SVGAGI, per germline. V shed 7 bases and J shed 2 bases, with 17 bases lying between them. Written as DNA, the CDR3 is TGTGCCAGCACCTCCCGGGACGGACAGAACTATGGCTACACCTTC. Amino acids: CASTSRDGQNYGYTF.

This chain joins TRBV27 and TRBJ2-1; 9 nucleotides align to TRBD1. The CDR3 has 14 residues. V lost 5 bases and J lost 7; bases outside the gene matches: 6. CDR1 and CDR2 from the germline V gene are MNHEY and SMNVEV (reference sequence). DNA of the CDR3: TGTGCCAGCAGTGTCCGGGACAGGGTAAATGAGCAGTTCTTC. Amino acids: CASSVRDRVNEQFF.